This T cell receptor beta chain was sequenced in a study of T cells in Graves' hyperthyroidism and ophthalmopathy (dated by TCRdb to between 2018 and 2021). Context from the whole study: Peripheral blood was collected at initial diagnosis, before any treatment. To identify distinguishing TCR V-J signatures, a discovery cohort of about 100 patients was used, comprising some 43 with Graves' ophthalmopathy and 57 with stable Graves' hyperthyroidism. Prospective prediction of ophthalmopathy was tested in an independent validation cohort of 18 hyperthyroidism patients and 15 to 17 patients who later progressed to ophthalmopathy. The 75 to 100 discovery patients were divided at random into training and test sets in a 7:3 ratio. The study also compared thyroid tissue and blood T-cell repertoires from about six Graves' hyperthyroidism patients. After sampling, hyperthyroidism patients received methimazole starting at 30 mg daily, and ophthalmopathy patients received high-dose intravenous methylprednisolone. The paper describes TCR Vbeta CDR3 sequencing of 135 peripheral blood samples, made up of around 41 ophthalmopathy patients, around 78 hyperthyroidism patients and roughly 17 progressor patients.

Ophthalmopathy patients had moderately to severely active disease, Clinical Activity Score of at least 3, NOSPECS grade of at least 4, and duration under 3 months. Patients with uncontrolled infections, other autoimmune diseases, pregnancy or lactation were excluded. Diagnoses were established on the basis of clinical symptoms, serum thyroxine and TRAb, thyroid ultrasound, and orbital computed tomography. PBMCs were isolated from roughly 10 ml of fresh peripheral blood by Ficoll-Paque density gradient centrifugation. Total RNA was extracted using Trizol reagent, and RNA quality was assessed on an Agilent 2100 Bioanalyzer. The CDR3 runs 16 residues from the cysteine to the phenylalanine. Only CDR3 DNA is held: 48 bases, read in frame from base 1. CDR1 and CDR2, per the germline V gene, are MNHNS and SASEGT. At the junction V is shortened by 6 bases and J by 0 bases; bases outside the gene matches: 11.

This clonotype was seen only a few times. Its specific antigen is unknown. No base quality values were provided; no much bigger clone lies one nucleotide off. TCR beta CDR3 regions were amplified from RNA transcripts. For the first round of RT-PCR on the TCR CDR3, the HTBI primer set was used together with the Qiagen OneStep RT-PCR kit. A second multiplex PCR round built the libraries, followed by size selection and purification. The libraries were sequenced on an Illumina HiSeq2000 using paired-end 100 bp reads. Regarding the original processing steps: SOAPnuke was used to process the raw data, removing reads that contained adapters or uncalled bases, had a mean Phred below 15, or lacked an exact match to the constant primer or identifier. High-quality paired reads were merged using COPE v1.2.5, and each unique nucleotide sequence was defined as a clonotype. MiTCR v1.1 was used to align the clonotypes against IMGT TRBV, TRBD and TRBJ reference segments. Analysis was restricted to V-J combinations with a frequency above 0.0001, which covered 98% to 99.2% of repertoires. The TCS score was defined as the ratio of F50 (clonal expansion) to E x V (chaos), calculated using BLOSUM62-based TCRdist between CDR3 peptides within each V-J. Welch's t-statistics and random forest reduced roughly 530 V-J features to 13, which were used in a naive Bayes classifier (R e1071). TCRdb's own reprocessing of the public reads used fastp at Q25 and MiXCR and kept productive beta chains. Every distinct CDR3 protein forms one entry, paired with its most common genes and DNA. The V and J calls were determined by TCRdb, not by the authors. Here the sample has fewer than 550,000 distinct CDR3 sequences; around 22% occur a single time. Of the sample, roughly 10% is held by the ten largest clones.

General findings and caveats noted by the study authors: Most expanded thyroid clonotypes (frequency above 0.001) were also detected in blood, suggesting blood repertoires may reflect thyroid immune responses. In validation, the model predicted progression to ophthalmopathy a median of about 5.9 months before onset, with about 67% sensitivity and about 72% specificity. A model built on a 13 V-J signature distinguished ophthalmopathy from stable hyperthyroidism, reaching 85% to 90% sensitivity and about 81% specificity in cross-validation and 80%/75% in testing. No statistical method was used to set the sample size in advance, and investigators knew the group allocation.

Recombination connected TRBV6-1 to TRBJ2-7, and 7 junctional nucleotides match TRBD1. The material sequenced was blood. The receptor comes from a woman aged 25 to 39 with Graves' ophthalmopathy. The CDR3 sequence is CASRREGAGGSYEQYF. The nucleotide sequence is TGTGCCAGCAGAAGAGAAGGGGCAGGGGGCTCCTACGAGCAGTACTTC.